These 2 T cell receptor beta chains were sequenced from one sample in a study of T-cell reconstitution after alpha-beta-depleted transplantation in children. TCRbeta library construction was performed incorporating unique molecular identifiers. Each CDR3 protein gets one entry after TCRdb re-called the PCR reads with MiXCR. The sample comprises approximately 130,000 distinct CDR3 sequences, roughly 10% of which are singletons, and around 24% rests with the top ten. The input for sequencing was PBMCs, mostly from graft donor cells, taken 180 days after TCRalphabeta/CD19-depleted stem cell transplant. These receptors were taken from a girl less than two years old who had a stem cell transplant for combined immunodeficiency, so the T cells may come from the graft donor.

The V gene is TRBV4-3, the J gene TRBJ2-5; 11 bases align to TRBD2. Germline V gene sequence: CDR1 LGHNA, CDR2 YSLEER. The CDR3 loop spans 17 amino acids. V shed 1 base, J shed 5 bases, and the junction held 9 bases outside the gene matches. DNA of the CDR3: TGCGCCAGCAGCCAAGTGATTAGCGGGAGGGGAACGGAGACCCAGTACTTC. As protein: CASSQVISGRGTETQYF.

The chain combines TRBV7-8 with TRBJ2-3; D tentatively fits TRBD1 or TRBD2 (5 bases each). The CDR3 totals 16 residues. The germline V and J ends were trimmed by 5 bases and 0 bases, with 15 bases remaining between them. The V gene's germline CDR1 is SGHVS and CDR2 FQNEAQ. CDR3 in DNA: TGTGCCAGCAGCGTCGGGACGCCCGACAGCACAGATACGCAGTATTTT. It is translated as CASSVGTPDSTDTQYF.